One and the same sample provided the 22 T cell receptor beta chains below, sequenced in a study of blood T cell repertoires in COVID-19. Assay used: immunoSEQ multiplex PCR; TCRdb lists only in-frame clones, some missing. The sample contains under 350,000 clones, 75% to 90% of which appear only once. Sequenced: peripheral blood. These receptors were obtained from a middle-aged man with acute or convalescent COVID-19.

There are a few counts of this clone. The chain carries TRBV15 and TRBJ1-1; D ambiguous. Germline-derived CDR1 and CDR2 are LNHNV and YYDKDF (reference sequence). Trimming took 6 bases from V and 3 from J, leaving 11 bases between them. The CDR3 consists of 13 residues. CDR3 coding DNA: TGTGCCACCAGGCGAGGATGGGACACTGAAGCTTTCTTT. This gives the protein CATRRGWDTEAFF.

The table lists this clone with a count of one. The chain recombines TRBV5-1 with TRBJ2-1, with D uncertain. There are 14 residues in the CDR3. CDR1 is SGHRS, CDR2 YFSETQ, per germline. The V end was cut by 9 bases, the J end by 5 bases, with 18 bases between. The DNA for the CDR3 is TGCGCCACCTCACAGACGCCTGATAACAATGAGCAGTTCTTC. Encoded protein: CATSQTPDNNEQFF.

Details on this clone: The sample carries other DNA sequences with the same CDR3. This rearrangement joins TRBV11-2 to TRBJ1-2, with D perhaps matching TRBD1 (6 bases). The V and J ends lost 3 bases and 2 bases respectively, with 7 bases between them. Germline values: CDR1 SGHAT, CDR2 FQNNGV. This CDR3 is built from 13 residues. The CDR3 sequence: CASSFQGNYGYTF. CDR3 sequence (DNA): TGTGCCAGCAGCTTTCAGGGGAACTATGGCTACACCTTC.

This clone is a singleton in its sample. This chain uses TRBV3-1 (or the pseudogene TRBV3-2) with TRBJ1-2; D is possibly TRBD1 (6 bases). The germline gives CDR1 LGHDT, CDR2 YNNKEL (reference sequence). The CDR3 contains 14 residues. Deletions cut 4 bases from V and 3 bases from J, with 12 bases between. Written as DNA, the CDR3 is TGTGCCAGCAGCCCAGGGGACCCTTACTATGGCTACACCTTC. Translation: CASSPGDPYYGYTF.

The chain carries TRBV11-2 and TRBJ2-1; perhaps TRBD1 as D (6 bases). V was shortened by 4 bases and J by 6 bases, with 10 bases between the two germline ends. The germline V gene encodes CDR1 SGHAT and CDR2 FQNNGV. This CDR3 has 13 amino acids. CDR3 DNA sequence: TGTGCCAGCAGCTCACCGACAGGCAATGAGCAGTTCTTC. It codes for CASSSPTGNEQFF.

J is TRBJ1-2 and V is TRBV11-1; D remains ambiguous. Deletions cut 7 bases from V and 11 bases from J, with 17 bases between. This CDR3 comprises 12 residues. The germline V gene has CDR1 SGHAT and CDR2 FQDESV (reference sequence). CDR3 nucleotide sequence: TGTGCCAGCACCACAGACGGCCTGAGTTACACCTTC. This sequence encodes CASTTDGLSYTF.

The V call is TRBV6-1, the J call TRBJ1-1; D call uncertain. Looked up from germline, CDR1 is MNHNS and CDR2 is SASEGT. The length of the CDR3 is 14 residues. V was trimmed by 1 base and J by 3 bases, leaving 9 bases between them. The CDR3 here is CASSEGITDTEAFF. DNA of the CDR3: TGTGCCAGCAGTGAAGGCATAACGGACACTGAAGCTTTCTTT.

This clone was counted between two and nine times. The J gene is TRBJ1-5, the V gene TRBV4-2; weak D call: TRBD1 (5 bases). Trimming stripped 0 bases from V and 0 bases from J, with 12 bases between. CDR3 length: 17 residues. Per the germline V gene, CDR1 is LGHNA and CDR2 is YNFKEQ. The chain's CDR3 is CASSQDMGGDSNQPQHF. CDR3 nucleotide sequence: TGTGCCAGCAGCCAAGATATGGGGGGGGATAGCAATCAGCCCCAGCATTTT.

V and J are TRBV7-2 and TRBJ2-2, with TRBD1 identical over 9 bases. This CDR3 is built from 15 residues. CDR1 SGHTA and CDR2 FQGNSA come from the germline V gene. V lost 3 bases, J lost 5 bases, and 4 bases stayed unmatched. CDR3 protein: CASSFGTGFTGELFF. Here the CDR3 DNA reads TGTGCCAGCAGCTTCGGGACAGGGTTTACCGGGGAGCTGTTTTTT. The full variable domain, in which reference TRBV7-2 and TRBJ2-2 provide the parts outside the CDR3, is GAGVSQSPSNKVTEKGKDVELRCDPISGHTALYWYRQSLGQGLEFLIYFQGNSAPDKSGLPSDRFSAERTGGSVSTLTIQRTQQEDSAVYLCASSFGTGFTGELFFGEGSRLTVL.

This clone was counted a few times. CDR3 sequence reads: CASRGGGTPYNEQFF. DNA of the CDR3: TGTGCCAGCAGGGGTGGGGGGACCCCCTACAATGAGCAGTTCTTC. The genes are TRBV6-6 and TRBJ2-1; a possible D gene is TRBD2 (6 bases). V gave up 6 bases and J gave up 2 bases, with 14 bases separating them. CDR3 length: 15 residues. Germline-derived CDR1 and CDR2 are MNHNY and SVGAGI (reference sequence).

This sequence joins TRBV6-5 and TRBJ1-5; D is ambiguous. CDR1 and CDR2 from the germline V gene are MNHEY and SVGAGI. Trimming cost V 4 bases and J 4 bases, with 2 bases left between them. CDR3 length equals 11 residues. The CDR3 is CASSSNQPQHF. The CDR3 DNA is TGTGCCAGCAGTTCTAATCAGCCCCAGCATTTT.

Points on this clone: This specimen includes other DNA sequences encoding the same CDR3. The chain joins TRBV5-1 to TRBJ1-6; D not resolved. Per the germline V gene, CDR1 is SGHRS and CDR2 is YFSETQ. The CDR3 sequence is 14 residues long. The germline V and J ends were trimmed by 0 bases and 7 bases, with 8 bases remaining between them. The CDR3 DNA reads as TGCGCCAGCAGCTTGGGGGAGTTAAATTCACCCCTCCACTTT. As protein: CASSLGELNSPLHF.

This clone has a single count. V gene TRBV11-2 combines with J gene TRBJ2-1; 9 bases map to TRBD2. The CDR3 totals 14 residues. The V segment lost 4 bases and the J segment 9 bases; nucleotides outside the gene matches: 7. Germline V gene sequence: CDR1 SGHAT, CDR2 FQNNGV. Here the CDR3 DNA reads TGTGCCAGCAGCTCCTCGCGGGGGGGGCCTGAGCAGTTCTTC. Translating gives CASSSSRGGPEQFF.

This clone was seen only a few times. The chain employs TRBV7-8 and TRBJ2-2, with TRBD1 as a possible D gene (6 bases). The ends were cut back, 5 bases at V and 1 base at J, with 11 bases in the middle. Germline loops: CDR1 SGHVS, CDR2 FQNEAQ. The CDR3 totals 15 residues. The CDR3 nucleotides are TGTGCCAGCAGCGTCACGGGACAGAACACCGGGGAGCTGTTTTTT. Translation gives CASSVTGQNTGELFF. The variable domain in full, completed from reference TRBV7-8 and TRBJ2-2, reads GAGVSQSPRYKVAKRGQDVALRCDPISGHVSLFWYQQALGQGPEFLTYFQNEAQLDKSGLPSDRFFAERPEGSVSTLKIQRTQQEDSAVYLCASSVTGQNTGELFFGEGSRLTVL.

V and J are TRBV9 and TRBJ2-3; D unclear. Trimming cost V 0 bases and J 6 bases, with 17 bases left between them. This CDR3 is built from 16 residues. Germline V gives CDR1 SGDLS, CDR2 YYNGEE. CDR3 sequence: CASSVVRGTNTDTQYF. In DNA form, the CDR3 reads TGTGCCAGCAGCGTAGTCAGAGGTACAAATACCGATACGCAGTATTTT.

The chain combines TRBV2 with TRBJ2-3; 8 nucleotides align to TRBD2. The CDR3 is 15 residues long. Germline V lookup: CDR1 SNHLY, CDR2 FYNNEI. V lost 7 bases and J lost 3; bases outside the gene matches: 9. CDR3 sequence: CASKNSGAYTDTQYF. CDR3 nucleotides: TGTGCCAGCAAAAATAGCGGGGCATATACAGATACGCAGTATTTT.

This chain links TRBV2 with TRBJ2-7; 7 nucleotides align to TRBD1. The germline V gene has CDR1 SNHLY and CDR2 FYNNEI. With V trimmed by 4 bases and J by 4 bases, 4 bases remained unmatched. This CDR3 has 13 amino acids. CDR3 amino acids: CASSVQGPYEQYF. The CDR3 nucleotides read TGTGCCAGCAGTGTACAGGGGCCTTACGAGCAGTACTTC.

The chain couples TRBV11-2 to TRBJ2-7; a possible D gene is TRBD2 (6 bases). This CDR3 spans 15 amino acids. CDR1 is SGHAT and CDR2 is FQNNGV in the germline V gene. With 2 bases removed from V and 2 bases from J, the gap between germline ends came to 13 bases. CDR3 amino acids: CASSLTAPGAYEQYF. The CDR3 DNA sequence: TGTGCCAGCAGCTTAACCGCGCCGGGGGCCTACGAGCAGTACTTC.

V gene TRBV29-1 combines with J gene TRBJ1-2; 7 bases align to TRBD1. The CDR3 covers 14 residues. CDR1 and CDR2 (germline): SQVTM, ANQGSEA. J lost 1 base, V lost 4 bases, and 6 bases had no gene match. Here the CDR3 reads CSVGGQEDNYGYTF. The CDR3 bases are TGCAGCGTTGGTGGACAGGAAGATAACTATGGCTACACCTTC.

The chain carries TRBV18 and TRBJ2-7; 7 bases are a match to TRBD1. V lost 3 bases to trimming and J lost 2 bases; unmatched junction nucleotides: 7. The CDR3 has 15 residues. In germline, CDR1 is KGHSH, CDR2 LQKENI. The CDR3 is CASSPVQTGPYEQYF. The DNA of the CDR3 is TGTGCCAGCTCACCCGTTCAGACAGGGCCCTACGAGCAGTACTTC.

The chain uses TRBV24-1 and TRBJ2-1, with D possibly matching TRBD1 (5 bases). Trimming stripped 4 bases from V and 3 bases from J, with 12 bases between. The germline V gene has CDR1 KGHDR and CDR2 SFDVKD. The CDR3 sequence is 15 residues long. The CDR3 region has the DNA TGTGCCACCAGTGACCGATCAGACAGCTACAATGAGCAGTTCTTC. This gives the protein CATSDRSDSYNEQFF.

The chain employs TRBV5-1 and TRBJ1-2; D gene uncertain. The germline V gene has CDR1 SGHRS and CDR2 YFSETQ. The V end lost 5 bases, the J end lost 4 bases, and 21 bases lay between the germline ends. This CDR3 is 16 amino acids long. DNA of the CDR3: TGCGCCAGCAGTTCCCTCAGCCCTACAGTAGGCTATGGCTACACCTTC. This gives the protein CASSSLSPTVGYGYTF.